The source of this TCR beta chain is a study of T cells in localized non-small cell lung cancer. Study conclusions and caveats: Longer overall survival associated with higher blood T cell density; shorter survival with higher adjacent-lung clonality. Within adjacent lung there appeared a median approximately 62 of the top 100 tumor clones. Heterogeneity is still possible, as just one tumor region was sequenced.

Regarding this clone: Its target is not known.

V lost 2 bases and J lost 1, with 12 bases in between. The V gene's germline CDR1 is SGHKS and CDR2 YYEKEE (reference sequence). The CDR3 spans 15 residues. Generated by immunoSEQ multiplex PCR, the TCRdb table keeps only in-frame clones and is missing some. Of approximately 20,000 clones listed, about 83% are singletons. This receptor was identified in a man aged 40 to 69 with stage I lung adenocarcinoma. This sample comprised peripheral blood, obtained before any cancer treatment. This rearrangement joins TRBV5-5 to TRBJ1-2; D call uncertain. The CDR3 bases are TGTGCCAGCAGCTTACATAAGACGGTTAACTATGGCTACACCTTC. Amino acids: CASSLHKTVNYGYTF.